A selection of T cell receptor beta chains follows, all from one sample in a study of blood T cell repertoires in COVID-19. This table comes from immunoSEQ multiplex PCR, and its TCRdb copy is limited to in-frame clones, with some not included. This sample yields under 200,000 clones, of which more than 70% are seen a single time; just under 2.5% belongs to the top ten. The specimen was peripheral blood. The receptors here all came from a man aged 40-49 years with active or convalescent COVID-19. The CDR3 runs from the conserved cysteine through the conserved F or W. The order of the fields is CDR3 protein, CDR3 DNA, V gene, J gene, clone size, D gene. The D gene is left open where the match is weak. Size is stated for part of the rows, as once, few or many counts, or as a class when the clone is expanded.

CDR3aa: CASSSGRAAFF; CDR3nt: TGTGCCAGCAGTTCGGGCAGGGCTGCTTTCTTT; v_gene: TRBV12-3/TRBV12-4; j_gene: TRBJ1-1; abundance: NA; d_gene: NA
CDR3aa: CSVEDLPETQYF; CDR3nt: TGCAGCGTTGAAGATCTTCCAGAGACCCAGTACTTC; v_gene: TRBV29-1; j_gene: TRBJ2-5; abundance: NA; d_gene: NA
CDR3aa: CASSAGTVDYGYTF; CDR3nt: TGTGCCAGCAGCGCTGGGACAGTCGATTATGGCTACACCTTC; v_gene: TRBV11-1; j_gene: TRBJ1-2; abundance: NA; d_gene: TRBD1
CDR3aa: CASSPGLSNNEQFF; CDR3nt: TGCGCCAGCAGCCCGGGACTCTCGAACAATGAGCAGTTCTTC; v_gene: TRBV5-1; j_gene: TRBJ2-1; abundance: NA; d_gene: NA
CDR3aa: CASSRQRMANYGYTF; CDR3nt: TGTGCCAGCAGCCGACAGAGGATGGCTAACTATGGCTACACCTTC; v_gene: TRBV14; j_gene: TRBJ1-2; abundance: many; d_gene: NA
CDR3aa: CAWRGDYGEDEQYF; CDR3nt: TGTGCCTGGAGAGGGGATTATGGGGAGGACGAGCAGTACTTC; v_gene: TRBV30; j_gene: TRBJ2-7; abundance: once; d_gene: NA
CDR3aa: CASSLGGYTDTQYF; CDR3nt: TGCGCCAGCAGCTTGGGCGGTTACACAGATACGCAGTATTTT; v_gene: TRBV5-1; j_gene: TRBJ2-3; abundance: NA; d_gene: NA
CDR3aa: CASSQDEGNEQFF; CDR3nt: TGCGCCAGCAGCCAAGATGAGGGAAATGAGCAGTTCTTC; v_gene: TRBV4-3; j_gene: TRBJ2-1; abundance: NA; d_gene: NA
CDR3aa: CASRPSGGRDTQYF; CDR3nt: TGTGCCAGCAGGCCCTCGGGGGGCCGAGATACGCAGTATTTT; v_gene: TRBV28; j_gene: TRBJ2-3; abundance: NA; d_gene: NA
CDR3aa: CASSLIEGEEQYF; CDR3nt: TGTGCCAGCAGCTTAATCGAGGGGGAAGAGCAGTACTTC; v_gene: TRBV11-2; j_gene: TRBJ2-7; abundance: NA; d_gene: NA
CDR3aa: CASSLSREGSTEAFF; CDR3nt: TGTGCCAGCAGCTTATCGAGGGAGGGAAGTACTGAAGCTTTCTTT; v_gene: TRBV11-2; j_gene: TRBJ1-1; abundance: few; d_gene: NA
CDR3aa: CASSPLPGDAETQYF; CDR3nt: TGTGCCAGCTCACCACTCCCAGGCGACGCTGAGACCCAGTACTTC; v_gene: TRBV18; j_gene: TRBJ2-5; abundance: NA; d_gene: NA
CDR3aa: CASSRYPDRGTNEKLFF; CDR3nt: TGCGCCAGCAGCCGATACCCGGACAGGGGAACTAATGAAAAACTGTTTTTT; v_gene: TRBV5-1; j_gene: TRBJ1-4; abundance: NA; d_gene: TRBD1
CDR3aa: CASSLHRDNSNQPQHF; CDR3nt: TGTGCCAGCAGCCTACACAGGGATAATAGCAATCAGCCCCAGCATTTT; v_gene: TRBV14; j_gene: TRBJ1-5; abundance: NA; d_gene: NA
CDR3aa: CASSRDRAGYTF; CDR3nt: TGCGCCAGCAGCCGGGACAGGGCTGGCTACACCTTC; v_gene: TRBV4-1; j_gene: TRBJ1-2; abundance: NA; d_gene: TRBD1
CDR3aa: CAWSVARGSSRYTF; CDR3nt: TGTGCCTGGAGTGTCGCCAGGGGGTCTAGTCGCTACACCTTC; v_gene: TRBV30; j_gene: TRBJ1-2; abundance: many; d_gene: TRBD1
CDR3aa: CASSPGQGGSSYGYTF; CDR3nt: TGCGCCAGCAGCCCCGGACAGGGTGGATCTAGCTATGGCTACACCTTC; v_gene: TRBV4-1; j_gene: TRBJ1-2; abundance: NA; d_gene: TRBD1
CDR3aa: CASSQGAYEQYF; CDR3nt: TGCGCCAGCTCACAGGGGGCCTACGAGCAGTACTTC; v_gene: TRBV10-1; j_gene: TRBJ2-7; abundance: NA; d_gene: TRBD1